The 4 T cell receptor beta chains listed next were all sequenced from one sample in a study of molecular identifiers for immune sequencing clone quantification. TCRdb re-analysed the PCR reads in MiXCR, keeping a single row per CDR3 protein. The sample lists under 800,000 distinct CDR3 sequences, over 25% seen once, with 0.6% to 0.9% in the top ten. Sequenced input: naive CD8+ T cells from blood, with Jurkat cell RNA spiked in. Indicated subset: FACS-sorted CD8+CD4-CCR7+CD45RA+ naive T cells. Receptors originate from a human donor in good health. Some libraries in this study had Jurkat cell RNA spiked in.

Worth noting for this clonotype: A read error is possible here, since a much larger clone lies one base away. V usage is TRBV5-3 and J usage is TRBJ1-4, with D maybe TRBD1 (6 bases). TRBV5-3 counts as an open reading frame of uncertain function. The CDR3 spans 16 residues. The CDR3 DNA is TGTGCCAGCAGCTCCGATAAACTACAGGGCGACGAAAAACTGATTTTT. Translating it yields CASSSDKLQGDEKLIF.

To note about this clonotype: A single base separates this from a much larger clone, so it may be a read error. The chain couples TRBV3-1 to TRBJ2-2; D unclear. V gave up 8 bases and J gave up 4 bases, with 8 bases separating them. The length of the CDR3 is 12 residues. Germline-derived CDR1 and CDR2 are LGHDT and YNNKEL (reference sequence). The CDR3: CASDLVTGELFF. The CDR3, as DNA: TGTGCCAGCGACCTTGTCACCGGGGAGCTGTTTTTT.

In this sample, this clonotype turned up many times. V usage is TRBV6-5 and J usage is TRBJ1-1; no definite D call. The CDR3 contains 12 residues. CDR1 is MNHEY, CDR2 SVGAGI, per germline. Trimming left V 8 bases short and J 1 base short, with 8 bases between. This CDR3 reads CASGWGNTEAFF. CDR3 DNA: TGTGCCAGCGGTTGGGGGAACACTGAAGCTTTCTTT.

The V and J genes are TRBV28 and TRBJ1-1; D is unresolved. Germline V gene lookup returns CDR1 MDHEN and CDR2 SYDVKM. The CDR3 is 13 residues long. V lost 6 bases, J lost 3 bases, and 11 bases lay in between. CDR3 DNA: TGTGCCAGCAGAACACAGTGGCACACTGAAGCTTTCTTT. It yields the protein CASRTQWHTEAFF.